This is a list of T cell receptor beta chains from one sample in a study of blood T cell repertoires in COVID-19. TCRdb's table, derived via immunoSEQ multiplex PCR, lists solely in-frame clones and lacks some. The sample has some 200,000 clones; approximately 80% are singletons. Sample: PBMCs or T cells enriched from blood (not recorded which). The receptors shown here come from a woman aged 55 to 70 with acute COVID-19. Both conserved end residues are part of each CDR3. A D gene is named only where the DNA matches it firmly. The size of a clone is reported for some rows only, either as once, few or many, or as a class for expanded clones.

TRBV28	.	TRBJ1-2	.	TGTGCCAGCAGTTTAGTTGGCAGGGGCTATGGCTACACCTTC	CASSLVGRGYGYTF
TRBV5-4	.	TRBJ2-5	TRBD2	TGTGCCAGCAGCTTTACCCCGGGCGGGAGTGAGACCCAGTACTTC	CASSFTPGGSETQYF
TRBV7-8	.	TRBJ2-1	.	TGTGCCAGCAGCTTGACAGGGTGGGGGGCCTACAATGAGCAGTTCTTC	CASSLTGWGAYNEQFF
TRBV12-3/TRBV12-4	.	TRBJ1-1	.	TGTGCCAGCAGTTTTCAGGACACTGAAGCTTTCTTT	CASSFQDTEAFF
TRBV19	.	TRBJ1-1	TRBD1	TGTGCCAGTAGTATAGATACAGGGGCTGGGGACACTGAAGCTTTCTTT	CASSIDTGAGDTEAFF
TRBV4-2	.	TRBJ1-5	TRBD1	TGTGCCAGCAGCCCCAGGGGGGAAAACCAGCCCCAGCATTTT	CASSPRGENQPQHF
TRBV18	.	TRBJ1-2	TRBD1	TGTGCCAGCTCACCGGGACAGGGAGCTAACTATGGCTACACCTTC	CASSPGQGANYGYTF
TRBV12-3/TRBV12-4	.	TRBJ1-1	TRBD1	TGTGCCAGCAGCAGGGGGTTTAACACTGAAGCTTTCTTT	CASSRGFNTEAFF
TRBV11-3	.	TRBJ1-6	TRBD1	TGTGCCAGCAGCTCGCCGGGACAGAATTCACCCCTCCACTTT	CASSSPGQNSPLHF
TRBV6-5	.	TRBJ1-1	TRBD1	TGTGCCAGCATTAAACTGACAGGGAGCACTGAAGCTTTCTTT	CASIKLTGSTEAFF
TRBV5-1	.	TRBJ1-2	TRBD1	TGCGCCAGCAGCTTGAATGGTAACAGGGGATCGGGAGGCTACACCTTC	CASSLNGNRGSGGYTF
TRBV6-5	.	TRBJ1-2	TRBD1	TGTGCCCTTTGGACAGGGCTTAACTATGGCTACACCTTC	CALWTGLNYGYTF
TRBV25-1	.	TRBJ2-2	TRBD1	TGTGCCAGCAGTCCTCGGACAGGGTATCCTCCTTACACCGGGGAGCTGTTTTTT	CASSPRTGYPPYTGELFF
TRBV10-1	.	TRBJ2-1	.	TGCGCCAGCAGTGATCGTTTGAGTTCCAACAATGAGCAGTTCTTC	CASSDRLSSNNEQFF
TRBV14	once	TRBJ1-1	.	TGTGCCAGCAGCCAAGATCGGGGTACTGAAGCTTTCTTT	CASSQDRGTEAFF
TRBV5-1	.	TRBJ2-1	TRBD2	TGCGCCAGCACCCTTGGGGGACTAGCGCTCAATGAGCAGTTCTTC	CASTLGGLALNEQFF
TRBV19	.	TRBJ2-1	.	TGTGCCAGTAGGGTACAGAACAATGAGCAGTTCTTC	CASRVQNNEQFF
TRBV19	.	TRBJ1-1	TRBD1	TGTGCCAGCTTATCGACAGGGTGGGCCCAGGGGAACACTGAAGCTTTCTTT	CASLSTGWAQGNTEAFF
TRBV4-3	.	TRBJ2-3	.	TGCGCCAGCAGTCGAACAGGAGATACGCAGTATTTT	CASSRTGDTQYF
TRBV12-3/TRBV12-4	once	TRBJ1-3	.	TGTGCCAGCAGATCCTACAGGGGAAACACCATATATTTT	CASRSYRGNTIYF
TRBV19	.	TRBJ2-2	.	TGTGCCAGTATAGGCCAGGGCGGCACCGGGGAGCTGTTTTTT	CASIGQGGTGELFF
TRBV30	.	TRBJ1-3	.	TGTGCCTGGAGTGTATTCGGCGGCAGCCATTCTGGAAACACCATATATTTT	CAWSVFGGSHSGNTIYF
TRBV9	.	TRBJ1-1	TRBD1	TGTGCCAGCAGCTCCCGAGGGGCAGGGGGCACTGAAGCTTTCTTT	CASSSRGAGGTEAFF
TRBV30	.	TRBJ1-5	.	TGTGCTTTAGGACACCTCAATCAGCCCCAGCATTTT	CALGHLNQPQHF
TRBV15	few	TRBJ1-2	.	TGTGCCACCAGCAGAGAGCGCAACTATGGCTACACCTTC	CATSRERNYGYTF
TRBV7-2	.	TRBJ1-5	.	TGTGCCAGCAGCTTAGGGTCGTCGGGCAATCAGCCCCAGCATTTT	CASSLGSSGNQPQHF
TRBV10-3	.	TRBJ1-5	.	TGTGCCATCCAGACAGGAGTAAATCAGCCCCAGCATTTT	CAIQTGVNQPQHF
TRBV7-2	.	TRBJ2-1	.	TGTGCCAGCGGGGACTCATATAATGTTGAGCAGTTCTTC	CASGDSYNVEQFF
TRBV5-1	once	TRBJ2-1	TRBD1	TGCGCCAGCAGCCCCTCAACAGGGGGCGCGGACAATGAGCAGTTCTTC	CASSPSTGGADNEQFF
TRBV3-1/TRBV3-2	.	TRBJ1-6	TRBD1	TGTGCCGACCCGACAGGGGACACGCCGAGCTCCTATAATTCACCCCTCCACTTT	CADPTGDTPSSYNSPLHF
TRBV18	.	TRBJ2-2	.	TGTGCCAGCTCTCGTCCCGGACAGACCACCGGGGAGCTGTTTTTT	CASSRPGQTTGELFF
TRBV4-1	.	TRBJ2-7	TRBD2	TGCGCCAGCGCTTCTAGCGGGAGACCCTACGAGCAGTACTTC	CASASSGRPYEQYF
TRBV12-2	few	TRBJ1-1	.	TGTGCAAGTCGCGAAGTCAGCAGGTCGAACACTGAAGCTTTCTTT	CASREVSRSNTEAFF
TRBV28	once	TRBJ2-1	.	TGTGCCAGCAGTTCGCATCAACCGGGGAATCAGCAGTTCTTC	CASSSHQPGNQQFF
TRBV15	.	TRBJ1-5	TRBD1	TGTGCCACCAGACGGGAGACAGGGGGCCATCAGCCCCAGCATTTT	CATRRETGGHQPQHF
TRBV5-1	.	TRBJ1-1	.	TGCGCCAGCAGCTGGGGCCCAGTAGAGAACACTGAAGCTTTCTTT	CASSWGPVENTEAFF
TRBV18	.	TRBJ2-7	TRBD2	TGTGCCAGCTCACCTAGCGGGAGCGAGCAGTACTTC	CASSPSGSEQYF
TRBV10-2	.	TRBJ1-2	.	TGCGCCAGCAGGGACCTCGGAAGACAGAGTGGCTACACCTTC	CASRDLGRQSGYTF
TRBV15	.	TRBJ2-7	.	TGTGCCACCAGCAGAGAGGAAGCCCCGGGGTACGAGCAGTACTTC	CATSREEAPGYEQYF
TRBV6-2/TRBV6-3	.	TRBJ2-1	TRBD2	TGTGCCAGCAGTTACCAACTCCCGGGAGGGGTATCGGATGAGCAGTTCTTC	CASSYQLPGGVSDEQFF
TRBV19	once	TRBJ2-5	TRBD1	TGTGCCAGTAGTAGTGGGACAGGGGGCAGGGAGACCCAGTACTTC	CASSSGTGGRETQYF
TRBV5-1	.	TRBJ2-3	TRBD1	TGCGCCAGCAGCTTGGGGAGACAGGGGAGTGATACGCAGTATTTT	CASSLGRQGSDTQYF
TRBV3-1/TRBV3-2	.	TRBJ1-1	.	TGTGCCAGCAGCCCTACAGGGCGGAACACTGAAGCTTTCTTT	CASSPTGRNTEAFF
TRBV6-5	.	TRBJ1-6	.	TGTGCCAGCAGGACAGGAGGCTATAATTCACCCCTCCACTTT	CASRTGGYNSPLHF
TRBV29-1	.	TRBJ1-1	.	TGCAGCGGTGGGACTACTGAAGCTTTCTTT	CSGGTTEAFF
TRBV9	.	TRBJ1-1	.	TGTGCCAGCAGCATTAGTGGGAGCACTGAAGCTTTCTTT	CASSISGSTEAFF
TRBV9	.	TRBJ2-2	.	TGTGCCAGCAGCGTATCTAGCGCCTACACCGGGGAGCTGTTTTTT	CASSVSSAYTGELFF
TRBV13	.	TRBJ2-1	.	TGTGCCAGCAGCTTTGAGCTAAGCTACAATGAGCAGTTCTTC	CASSFELSYNEQFF
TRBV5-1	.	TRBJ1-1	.	TGCGCCAGCAGCTTCGGCGGGGACAACACTGAAGCTTTCTTT	CASSFGGDNTEAFF
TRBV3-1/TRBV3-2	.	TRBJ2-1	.	TGTGCCAGCAGCCCGGGAGCCTACAATGAGCAGTTCTTC	CASSPGAYNEQFF
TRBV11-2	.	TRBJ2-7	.	TGTGCCAGCAGCCATCTCCGTGGAGGTACTTACGAGCAGTACTTC	CASSHLRGGTYEQYF
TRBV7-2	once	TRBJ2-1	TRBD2	TGTGCCAGCAGGTTCAGCGGGGGGGTCTCCTACAATGAGCAGTTCTTC	CASRFSGGVSYNEQFF
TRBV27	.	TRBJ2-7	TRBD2	TGTGCCAGCAGTTTATCCGGACTAGGTCTAGGCGAGCAGTACTTC	CASSLSGLGLGEQYF
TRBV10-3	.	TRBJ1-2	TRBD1	TGTGCCATCGGTGCAGGGGGCGCGGTGAATGGCTACACCTTC	CAIGAGGAVNGYTF
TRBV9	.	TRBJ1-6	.	TGTGCCAGCAGCGCAGGCACCAGGGATAATTCACCCCTCCACTTT	CASSAGTRDNSPLHF
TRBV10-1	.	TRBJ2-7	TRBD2	TGCGCCAGCAGTGAGTCCTGGAGAGCGGGAGTCGAGCAGTACTTC	CASSESWRAGVEQYF
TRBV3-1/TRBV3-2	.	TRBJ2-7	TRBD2	TGTGCCAGCAGCCATCGACTAGCGGACTCCTACGAGCAGTACTTC	CASSHRLADSYEQYF
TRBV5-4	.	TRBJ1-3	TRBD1	TGTGCCAGCAGCTCCCCACAGGGGCCGGGCTCTGGAAACACCATATATTTT	CASSSPQGPGSGNTIYF
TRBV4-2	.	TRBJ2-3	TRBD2	TGTGCCAGCAGCCCGGTAGCGGGGGGGCCAGATACGCAGTATTTT	CASSPVAGGPDTQYF